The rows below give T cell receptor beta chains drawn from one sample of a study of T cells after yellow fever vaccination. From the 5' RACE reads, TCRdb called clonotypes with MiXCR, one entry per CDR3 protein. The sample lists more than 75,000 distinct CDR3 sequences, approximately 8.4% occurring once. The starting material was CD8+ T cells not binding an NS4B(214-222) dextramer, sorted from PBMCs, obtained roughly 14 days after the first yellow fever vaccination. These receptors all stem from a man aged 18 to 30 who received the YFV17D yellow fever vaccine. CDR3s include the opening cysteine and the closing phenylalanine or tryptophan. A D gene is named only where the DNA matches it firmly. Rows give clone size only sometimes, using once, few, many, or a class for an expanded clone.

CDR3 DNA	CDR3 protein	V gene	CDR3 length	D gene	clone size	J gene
TGTGCCAGCCAACCGGGGCATCGGACTGAAGCTTTCTTT	CASQPGHRTEAFF	TRBV27	13	.	few	TRBJ1-1
TGTGCCATCAGATGGGAGGGAAAAGAGACCCAGTACTTC	CAIRWEGKETQYF	TRBV10-3	13	TRBD2	medium-sized	TRBJ2-5
TGTGCCAGCAGCGGAGGCCCGACGAGGAATGAGCAGTTCTTC	CASSGGPTRNEQFF	TRBV6-1	14	.	.	TRBJ2-1
TGCAGTGCTGACTTAGCGGGGGGGCCTCGGACCTACAATGAGCAGTTCTTC	CSADLAGGPRTYNEQFF	TRBV20-1	17	TRBD2	.	TRBJ2-1
TGTGCCAGCTCACTCTCCGGGACAGGGGACCACGAGCAGTACTTC	CASSLSGTGDHEQYF	TRBV18	15	TRBD1	.	TRBJ2-7
TGTGCCAGCAGTTTATTAGGTCAGGGAGATGGCTACACCTTC	CASSLLGQGDGYTF	TRBV27	14	.	few	TRBJ1-2
TGTGCCAGCAGCCAAGATAACCATCAGCCCCAGCATTTT	CASSQDNHQPQHF	TRBV4-2	13	.	few	TRBJ1-5
TGCGCCAGCAGCTACTGGGGCGGCACCGGGGAGCTGTTTTTT	CASSYWGGTGELFF	TRBV5-1	14	.	few	TRBJ2-2
TGTGCCAGCAGTTTTCCCCGCTCTGGAAACACCATATATTTT	CASSFPRSGNTIYF	TRBV28	14	.	few	TRBJ1-3
TGTGCCAGCAGCCGCGGGGGCTATACAGATACGCAGTATTTT	CASSRGGYTDTQYF	TRBV11-3	14	.	.	TRBJ2-3
TGTGCCAGCAGCCCCGGGGGGAGAGCTTTCTTT	CASSPGGRAFF	TRBV12-3/TRBV12-4	11	.	few	TRBJ1-1
TGTGCCAGCAGTTCAGGGTATAATTCACCCCTCCACTTT	CASSSGYNSPLHF	TRBV27	13	.	.	TRBJ1-6
TGCAGCGTTGAGCGGGGGACGAACACTGAAGCTTTCTTT	CSVERGTNTEAFF	TRBV29-1	13	.	.	TRBJ1-1
TGTGCCAGCAGCTCTTTGTCTTTCGCTAACTATGGCTACACCTTC	CASSSLSFANYGYTF	TRBV7-9	15	.	few	TRBJ1-2
TGTGCCAGCAGTATAGGATCGGGAGTCTACGAGCAGTACTTC	CASSIGSGVYEQYF	TRBV28	14	.	few	TRBJ2-7
TGTGCCAGCAGCCCCACTAGCGGAACAAATGAGCAGTTCTTC	CASSPTSGTNEQFF	TRBV28	14	TRBD2	few	TRBJ2-1
TGTGCCAGCAGTTTAAGCGTTAGGGGGAACCTTGGCTACACCTTC	CASSLSVRGNLGYTF	TRBV12-3/TRBV12-4	15	.	.	TRBJ1-2
TGTGCCAGCAGCTCCCCCACTAGCGGGGGGCCCACAGATACGCAGTATTTT	CASSSPTSGGPTDTQYF	TRBV7-6	17	TRBD2	.	TRBJ2-3
TGCAGTGCTACCTTTGTTGATGGCGCTTGGGGCTACACCTTC	CSATFVDGAWGYTF	TRBV20-1	14	.	.	TRBJ1-2
TGCAGCGTTGAAGGGGGACAGGTGCTCACTGAAGCTTTCTTT	CSVEGGQVLTEAFF	TRBV29-1	14	TRBD1	.	TRBJ1-1
TGTGCCAGTAGTATTTTGGGGGCCGCCCCACACGAGCAGTACTTC	CASSILGAAPHEQYF	TRBV19	15	.	.	TRBJ2-7
TGTGCCACCAGCAGAGACAGGGTGTCCGACACTGAAGCTTTCTTT	CATSRDRVSDTEAFF	TRBV15	15	.	few	TRBJ1-1
TGTGCCAGCAGTAGGGGGATCGGGGAGCTGTTTTTT	CASSRGIGELFF	TRBV6-5	12	.	few	TRBJ2-2
TGTGCCAGCAGCTTATGGCAGGGACAAAACACTGAAGCTTTCTTT	CASSLWQGQNTEAFF	TRBV7-6	15	.	few	TRBJ1-1
TGTGCCAGCAGCTTAGATTTTTTCGGGCAGCCAGCGAACACTGAAGCTTTCTTT	CASSLDFFGQPANTEAFF	TRBV11-1	18	.	.	TRBJ1-1
TGTGCCAGCAGCTTGACAGGCTTCGAAGTAGAGACCCAGTACTTC	CASSLTGFEVETQYF	TRBV7-6	15	.	few	TRBJ2-5
TGCGCCAGCAGCTCCCCCCCTGACCTAGAGCAGTTCTTC	CASSSPPDLEQFF	TRBV5-1	13	.	few	TRBJ2-1
TGTGCCAGCAGCGGGACAGTCCAAGAGACCCAGTACTTC	CASSGTVQETQYF	TRBV7-9	13	TRBD1	few	TRBJ2-5
TGTGCCAGCAGTTTAGCGCTTCTCGGGGGCACAGATACGCAGTATTTT	CASSLALLGGTDTQYF	TRBV12-3/TRBV12-4	16	.	.	TRBJ2-3
TGTGCTAGCAGCTTGTCCATGACCCACACCTACAATGAGCAGTTCTTC	CASSLSMTHTYNEQFF	TRBV7-7	16	.	few	TRBJ2-1
TGTGCCAGCAGCTTAATGGGTGCTGACACCATATATTTT	CASSLMGADTIYF	TRBV7-2	13	.	few	TRBJ1-3
TGTGCCAGCAGTGTGGCAGGGTCCAATGAGCAGTTCTTC	CASSVAGSNEQFF	TRBV2	13	.	few	TRBJ2-1
TGCAGCGCCTGGACGGGACAGGGATTTATTGAGCAGTTCTTC	CSAWTGQGFIEQFF	TRBV29-1	14	TRBD1	few	TRBJ2-1
TGTGCCAGCAGTTACACAGGGGCGAACACCGGGGAGCTGTTTTTT	CASSYTGANTGELFF	TRBV6-5	15	TRBD1	few	TRBJ2-2
TGTGCCAGCACCCTGTCAGACGAATACTTGAACACTGAAGCTTTCTTT	CASTLSDEYLNTEAFF	TRBV5-6	16	.	few	TRBJ1-1
TGTGCCAGCAGCCATCCGGGACAGGGAGTCAATGAGCAGTTCTTC	CASSHPGQGVNEQFF	TRBV7-9	15	TRBD1	few	TRBJ2-1
TGTGCCAGCAGTTTATCCCACCGGGACCCTCCTGGAAACACCATATATTTT	CASSLSHRDPPGNTIYF	TRBV6-5	17	.	few	TRBJ1-3
TGTGCCAGCAGTCTGAACAGCGGAGAGACCCAGTACTTC	CASSLNSGETQYF	TRBV6-6	13	.	many	TRBJ2-5
TGTGCCAGCAGCCAAAGAAAAGTCCCCCTGGGGAGAGTCCACTTT	CASSQRKVPLGRVHF	TRBV4-2	15	.	few	TRBJ1-6
TGCAGCGCCATTATCCTTGGGACCCAGTACTTC	CSAIILGTQYF	TRBV29-1	11	.	few	TRBJ2-5
TGTGCCAGCAGTTTTGAGGCGGGGGCGAACACCGGGGAGCTGTTTTTT	CASSFEAGANTGELFF	TRBV27	16	TRBD2	.	TRBJ2-2
TGCAGTGCTAGCAACTTAGCGGGGGGATCACCCTACGAGCAGTACTTC	CSASNLAGGSPYEQYF	TRBV20-1	16	TRBD2	once	TRBJ2-7
TGTGCCAGCAGCTGGACTAGCGGGGTGGGGGAGACCCAGTACTTC	CASSWTSGVGETQYF	TRBV7-2	15	TRBD2	.	TRBJ2-5
TGCGCCAGCAGCCAAGGAGGCGGGGGGGCGGGTGAGCAGTTCTTC	CASSQGGGGAGEQFF	TRBV4-3	15	TRBD2	few	TRBJ2-1
TGTGCCAGCAGTTTGTTCGGCGGAGACTACGAGCAGTACTTC	CASSLFGGDYEQYF	TRBV12-3/TRBV12-4	14	.	.	TRBJ2-7
TGCGCCAGCAGCCAGAAGGGGTGGCCGGATAGCAATCAGCCCCAGCATTTT	CASSQKGWPDSNQPQHF	TRBV4-1	17	.	many	TRBJ1-5
TGCAGTGCTAGAGATCCCTCCCAGGGTCCTGGGGCACCCCTCCACTTT	CSARDPSQGPGAPLHF	TRBV20-1	16	.	.	TRBJ1-6
TGCGCCAGCAGCCAAGAATTCAGGGGAGATACGCAGTATTTT	CASSQEFRGDTQYF	TRBV4-1	14	.	many	TRBJ2-3
TGCGCCAGCAGCTTTCGGCAGGGGGCGCAAACCACAGATACGCAGTATTTT	CASSFRQGAQTTDTQYF	TRBV5-1	17	TRBD1	few	TRBJ2-3
TGTGCCAGCAGTTCTCTTTTTGATGAGCAGTTCTTC	CASSSLFDEQFF	TRBV6-5	12	.	.	TRBJ2-1
TGCGCCAGCAGCCAAGATAGCAGGGACAATTTTGGCACCGGGGAGCTGTTTTTT	CASSQDSRDNFGTGELFF	TRBV4-1	18	.	few	TRBJ2-2
TGTGCCAGCAGCCCCCAGACTAGCGGGGTTGATACGCAGTATTTT	CASSPQTSGVDTQYF	TRBV9	15	TRBD2	few	TRBJ2-3
TGTGCCAGCAGCCCCCCCCGGCAGGGGAATCTATCACCCCTCCACTTT	CASSPPRQGNLSPLHF	TRBV7-8	16	.	many	TRBJ1-6
TGTGCCACCAGCGACAGCGGCACTGAAGCTTTCTTT	CATSDSGTEAFF	TRBV24-1	12	.	.	TRBJ1-1
TGCAGCGCCAACCTGTTGGGCTACGAGCAGTACTTC	CSANLLGYEQYF	TRBV29-1	12	.	.	TRBJ2-7